This TCR beta chain emerged from a study of shared clonotypes between healthy human individuals. About the study: The study used three CD4 naive, three CD4 memory, two CD8 naive and one CD8 memory plate per donor.

CDR3 length equals 16 residues. Deletions cut 1 base from V and 7 bases from J, with 16 bases between. Germline V gives CDR1 KGHSH, CDR2 LQKENI. Every subset had its genomic DNA shared out evenly among several immunoSEQ plates. The protocol was immunoSEQ multiplex PCR, while the TCRdb copy is restricted to in-frame clones and leaves out a portion. The sample lists 2.5 million or so clones; more than 90% were seen once. General study results and limits: Rarefaction analysis demonstrated incomplete sorted-subset sequencing notwithstanding large depth.

As for this clone: Its antigen remains unknown.

Sequenced: naive CD4+ T cells sorted from blood. As to subset: CD45RA+ positively selected. The sequence came from a man aged 18-30 years in good health. The chain carries TRBV18 and TRBJ1-4; possible D gene TRBD1, 6 bases. The CDR3 nucleotides read TGTGCCAGCTCACCACTTTCGGGGGCGAGTGGTGAAAAACTGTTTTTT. Its translation is CASSPLSGASGEKLFF.